This T cell receptor beta chain was found in a study of shared clonotypes between healthy human individuals. Study results and limitations: There were few donors, and this limited the genetic and exposure-history diversity represented.

Some 29,000 T cell genomes (about 0.2 ug DNA) went into each sorted-subset replicate. Produced via immunoSEQ multiplex PCR; TCRdb's table is partial and in-frame only. Of more than 2 million clones listed, around 95% are singletons. With respect to this clone: Its matching antigen is unknown.

Germline loops: CDR1 SNHLY, CDR2 FYNNEI. CDR3 length: 13 amino acids. V was shortened by 5 bases and J by 4 bases, with 11 bases between the two germline ends. The receptor comes from a man in his late teens or twenties in good health. The chain uses TRBV2 and TRBJ2-5, with D uncertain. Sequenced material: naive CD4+ T cells sorted from blood. Specified subset: CD45RA+ positively selected. The CDR3 nucleotides read TGTGCCAGCAGTATGCTGGGTATAGAGACCCAGTACTTC. Protein: CASSMLGIETQYF.